What follows describes a single TCR beta chain. No antigen is known for it. During its preparation, the TCRbeta library received unique molecular identifiers. One entry per CDR3 protein results from TCRdb running MiXCR on the PCR reads. The sample shows roughly 280,000 distinct CDR3 sequences, around a tenth of them seen only once. This record belongs to a study of T-cell reconstitution after alpha-beta-depleted transplantation in children. General observations from the study: After transplant, high TCRbeta diversity at day 60 in some patients arose from surviving recipient T cells and thymic progenitors. Expanded graft clones, several hundred of them, were reportedly the source of alpha-beta T cells about two months after transplant. T-cell counts and diversity were attributed mostly to newly produced T cells one year after transplant.

V lost 3 bases to trimming and J lost 5 bases, with 22 bases between them. The CDR3 extends over 17 amino acids. Germline lookup yields CDR1 LNHDA and CDR2 SQIVND (reference sequence). The source of this sequence is a male patient aged 2 to 9 who had a stem cell transplant for chronic granulomatous disease, so the T cells may come from the graft donor. The V and J genes are TRBV19 and TRBJ1-1; D is unclear. Sample: peripheral blood, taken 180 days after TCRalphabeta/CD19-depleted stem cell transplant. DNA for the CDR3: TGTGCCAGTAGTATTGATCGAATTATGAGCCGAAGGACTGAAGCTTTCTTT. Translating it yields CASSIDRIMSRRTEAFF.